One and the same sample provided the 20 T cell receptor beta chains below, sequenced in a study of shared clonotypes between healthy human individuals (dated by TCRdb to 2020 to 2022). To prepare the library, the immunoSEQ multiplex PCR assay was applied. The source is immuneACCESS, and TCRdb retained only in-frame sequences with V and J called. Part of the clones is not carried over; for the studies checked, unresolved V genes explain less than half of this, and the remainder is unexplained. Present in this sample are a few million clones, just over 90% of which were seen just once. The top ten hold about 0.13% of the sample. The sequenced sample consisted of naive CD4+ T cells sorted from blood. Sample cell subset or site, as interpreted from the label and publication: CD45RA+ positively selected. Receptors were obtained from a man aged 18 to 29 in good health.

The table lists this clone with a count of one. The rearrangement links TRBV5-1 to TRBJ1-4, with D maybe TRBD1 (6 bases). Germline lookup yields CDR1 SGHRS and CDR2 YFSETQ. The CDR3 runs 15 residues. The V and J ends lost 4 bases and 5 bases respectively, with 15 bases between them. CDR3 sequence (DNA): TGCGCCAGCAGCAAAAAGGGGGAGCCAAATGAAAAACTGTTTTTT. It codes for CASSKKGEPNEKLFF.

The chain recombines TRBV19 with TRBJ1-6, with D possibly being TRBD1 (6 bases). Trimming took 7 bases from V and 6 from J, leaving 16 bases between them. CDR1 and CDR2 (germline): LNHDA, SQIVND (reference sequence). The CDR3 loop spans 15 amino acids. The CDR3 DNA reads as TGTGCCAGTATTCGAACCGGGACAAGTAATTCACCCCTCCACTTT. Its translation: CASIRTGTSNSPLHF.

This chain uses TRBV11-2 with TRBJ2-1; 11 bases agree with TRBD1. V was pared by 6 bases and J by 8 bases, with 12 bases of the junction left unmatched. CDR1 SGHAT and CDR2 FQNNGV come from the germline V gene. The CDR3 runs 16 residues. The CDR3 bases are TGTGCCAGCAGATGGGACAGGGGGGTTATTTCGGATGAGCAGTTCTTC. Its protein product is CASRWDRGVISDEQFF. Full variable domain (remainder filled in from reference TRBV11-2 and TRBJ2-1): EAGVAQSPRYKIIEKRQSVAFWCNPISGHATLYWYQQILGQGPKLLIQFQNNGVVDDSQLPKDRFSAERLKGVDSTLKIQPAKLEDSAVYLCASRWDRGVISDEQFFGPGTRLTVL.

V and J are TRBV25-1 and TRBJ2-2; D might be TRBD1 or TRBD2, each matching 5 bases. The CDR3 is 15 amino acids. The V gene's germline CDR1 is MGHDK and CDR2 SYGVNS. Trimming took 6 bases from V and 4 from J, leaving 15 bases between them. This chain's CDR3 is CASRRAGWGTGELFF. Written as DNA, the CDR3 is TGTGCCAGCAGGAGGGCAGGGTGGGGCACCGGGGAGCTGTTTTTT.

The chain uses TRBV28 and TRBJ1-5, with D unclear. The CDR3 covers 15 residues. Germline assignment: CDR1 MDHEN and CDR2 SYDVKM. The ends were cut back, 8 bases at V and 2 bases at J, with 16 bases in the middle. CDR3 region: CASPCYGVGNQPQHF. Here the CDR3 DNA reads TGTGCCAGCCCATGTTACGGGGTTGGCAATCAGCCCCAGCATTTT.

In DNA, the CDR3 is TGTGCCAGCAGTTTAGAGGGGACTAATTACAATGAGCAGTTCTTC. It translates to CASSLEGTNYNEQFF. This chain connects TRBV27 to TRBJ2-1; 7 nucleotides match TRBD2. The CDR3 totals 15 residues. V lost 2 bases, J lost 4 bases, and 5 bases stayed unmatched. CDR1 is MNHEY and CDR2 is SMNVEV in the germline V gene (reference sequence).

J is TRBJ1-1 and V is TRBV6-5; D not certain. CDR3 size: 14 residues. Germline CDR1 reads MNHEY; CDR2 reads SVGAGI. V was clipped by 1 base and J by 1 base, with 7 bases between them. The CDR3 sequence is CASSYFSGNTEAFF. Written as DNA, the CDR3 is TGTGCCAGCAGTTACTTTTCGGGGAACACTGAAGCTTTCTTT.

The J gene is TRBJ2-3, the V gene TRBV12-1; the listed D gene, TRBD2, was not tested against the DNA. TRBV12-1 is termed a pseudogene. The length of the CDR3 is 17 residues. The CDR3 coding sequence is TGTGCCAGCAGCTTTGGAGGGACTAGCGGGGGGCAAGATACGCAGTATTTT. Protein product: CASSFGGTSGGQDTQYF.

This chain connects TRBV7-9 to TRBJ2-5; the match to TRBD2 covers 13 bases. CDR1 and CDR2 from the germline V gene are SEHNR and FQNEAQ (reference sequence). The CDR3 loop spans 17 amino acids. V shed 3 bases and J 7 bases; nucleotides not matched to a gene: 11. The DNA for the CDR3 is TGTGCCAGCAGCTTGGGTTGGACTAGCGGGGGAGCCGTGACCCAGTACTTC. Its translation is CASSLGWTSGGAVTQYF.

This chain joins TRBV11-3 and TRBJ2-7, with D tentatively TRBD2 (6 bases). CDR1 SGHNT and CDR2 YENEEA come from the germline V gene. V lost 5 bases and J 5 bases, leaving 13 bases between the germline ends. The CDR3 consists of 13 residues. The CDR3 reads CASSLQWGDEQYF. Written as DNA, the CDR3 is TGTGCCAGCAGCCTACAGTGGGGGGACGAGCAGTACTTC. Full variable domain (rest looked up from reference TRBV11-3 and TRBJ2-7): EAGVVQSPRYKIIEKKQPVAFWCNPISGHNTLYWYLQNLGQGPELLIRYENEEAVDDSQLPKDRFSAERLKGVDSTLKIQPAELGDSAVYLCASSLQWGDEQYFGPGTRLTVT.

This sequence joins TRBV10-1 and TRBJ2-2; tentatively, D is TRBD2 (6 bases). This CDR3 has 13 residues. Trimming left V 6 bases short and J 2 bases short, with 7 bases between. Germline V gives CDR1 WNHNN, CDR2 SYGVQD (reference sequence). CDR3 sequence reads: CASRGGNTGELFF. The CDR3 DNA sequence: TGCGCCAGCAGGGGAGGTAACACCGGGGAGCTGTTTTTT.

The genes are TRBV10-3 and TRBJ2-1; TRBD2 matches at 7 bases. The germline V gene encodes CDR1 ENHRY and CDR2 SYGVKD. After removal of 8 bases from V and 0 bases from J, the junction contained 7 bases not matched to a gene. CDR3 size: 15 residues. CDR3 region: CAIRPGGVSYNEQFF. The CDR3 region has the DNA TGTGCCATCCGGCCGGGGGGAGTCTCCTACAATGAGCAGTTCTTC.

CDR3 nucleotide sequence: TGTGCCAGCAGCTCCCAGACAGGGGACGCCTATGAGCAGTTCTTC. It specifies CASSSQTGDAYEQFF. This rearrangement joins TRBV5-4 to TRBJ2-1; 8 nucleotides align to TRBD1. The CDR3 spans 15 residues. Trimming cost V 3 bases and J 8 bases; bases outside gene matches: 10. Germline V lookup: CDR1 SGHNT, CDR2 YYREEE (reference sequence).

The V and J genes are TRBV2 and TRBJ2-2; TRBD1 matches at 7 bases. Germline V gene lookup returns CDR1 SNHLY and CDR2 FYNNEI. V was clipped by 6 bases and J by 3 bases; unmatched bases: 4. The CDR3 loop spans 14 amino acids. DNA of the CDR3: TGTGCCAGCAGACTTCAGGGGGACACCGGGGAGCTGTTTTTT. It specifies CASRLQGDTGELFF.

The J gene is TRBJ1-3, the V gene TRBV5-8, with D unresolved. V was shortened by 0 bases and J by 0 bases, with 10 bases between the two germline ends. The germline CDR1 and CDR2 sequences are SGHTS and YDEGEE. This CDR3 region has 16 residues. For the CDR3, the DNA is TGTGCCAGCAGCTTGGGTTCTGGCAGCTCTGGAAACACCATATATTTT. It codes for CASSLGSGSSGNTIYF.

This chain uses TRBV2 with TRBJ2-3; no clear D. The CDR3 consists of 13 residues. The germline V and J ends were trimmed by 4 bases and 5 bases, with 10 bases remaining between them. Germline V CDR1 and CDR2: SNHLY, FYNNEI. CDR3 in DNA: TGTGCCAGCAGTGTCGGGCGGTTAGATACGCAGTATTTT. The encoded protein is CASSVGRLDTQYF.

The chain links TRBV6-5 to TRBJ2-5; D is perhaps TRBD2 (6 bases). The CDR3 is made up of 15 amino acids. The germline V gene has CDR1 MNHEY and CDR2 SVGAGI. Trimming took off 2 bases at V and 2 bases at J, with 12 bases between the two ends. The CDR3 nucleotides are TGTGCCAGCAGTTACCAGGGACTGGCGCAAGAGACCCAGTACTTC. Its translation is CASSYQGLAQETQYF.

The chain employs TRBV15 and TRBJ2-3; D uncertain. The germline CDR1 and CDR2 sequences are LNHNV and YYDKDF (reference sequence). The CDR3 extends over 12 amino acids. V was clipped by 0 bases and J by 5 bases, with 3 bases between them. CDR3 DNA: TGTGCCACCAGCAGAGACCAAGATACGCAGTATTTT. This codes for CATSRDQDTQYF.

The gene calls are TRBV6-5 and TRBJ1-1; D may be TRBD1 (6 bases). Germline CDR1 reads MNHEY; CDR2 reads SVGAGI. The V end was cut by 6 bases, the J end by 14 bases, with 16 bases between. The CDR3 is 11 amino acids. This CDR3 reads CASRQTGPWFF. CDR3 in DNA: TGTGCCAGCAGACAGACAGGCCCGTGGTTCTTT.

This clone showed up just a few times. This specimen includes other DNA sequences encoding the same CDR3. This chain joins TRBV5-1 and TRBJ2-7, with 7 bases matching TRBD1. The CDR3 loop spans 14 amino acids. V shed 0 bases and J 2 bases; nucleotides not matched to a gene: 2. CDR1 SGHRS and CDR2 YFSETQ come from the germline V gene. The CDR3 spells CASSLGDSTYEQYF. The CDR3 nucleotides are TGCGCCAGCAGCTTGGGGGACAGCACCTACGAGCAGTACTTC.